This TCR beta chain was profiled in a study of blood T cell repertoires in COVID-19. Here immunoSEQ multiplex PCR was the method, and the copy in TCRdb shows in-frame clones only, minus some. Altogether some 170,000 clones are present, about 92% being singletons, with the ten largest covering roughly a sixth. The germline V and J ends were trimmed by 5 bases and 6 bases, with 10 bases remaining between them. Germline lookup yields CDR1 KGHSH and CDR2 LQKENI. The length of the CDR3 is 12 residues. The chain joins TRBV18 to TRBJ1-2, with D uncertain. The receptor was derived from a man in his sixties with active or convalescent COVID-19. The sequenced material came from peripheral blood. This CDR3 reads CASSIPGDGYTF. The CDR3 DNA sequence: TGTGCCAGCTCAATCCCCGGGGATGGCTACACCTTC. The variable domain in full, with the rest retrieved from reference TRBV18 and TRBJ1-2, is NAGVMQNPRHLVRRRGQEARLRCSPMKGHSHVYWYRQLPEEGLKFMVYLQKENIIDESGMPKERFSAEFPKEGPSILRIQQVVRGDSAAYFCASSIPGDGYTFGSGTRLTVV.